A single sample gave rise to the 11 T cell receptor beta chains below, sequenced in a study of beta chain features in type 1 diabetes. Expressed TCRB transcripts were sequenced after all isolated RNA was converted to cDNA. Sequencing used immunoSEQ multiplex PCR; TCRdb keeps in-frame clones, though not all of them. The profile shows hundreds of thousands of clones, over 10% of them singletons. Sequencing input: naive CD4+ T cells from blood. These receptors were obtained from a woman younger than 30 in good health.

The V gene is TRBV2, the J gene TRBJ2-6; 14 bases match TRBD2. This CDR3 has 18 residues. The germline V gene encodes CDR1 SNHLY and CDR2 FYNNEI. V gave up 5 bases and J gave up 2 bases; unmatched junction bases: 5. CDR3 in amino acids: CASSRTSGGPPGANVLTF. The CDR3 DNA follows: TGTGCCAGCAGTAGGACTAGCGGGGGGCCCCCTGGGGCCAACGTCCTGACTTTC.

This clone occurred a few times. This chain uses TRBV9 with TRBJ2-3, with D uncertain. Germline CDR1 SGDLS, CDR2 YYNGEE. The V gene lost 3 bases and the J gene lost 1 base, with 6 bases spanning the gap. This CDR3 region has 13 residues. DNA for the CDR3: TGTGCCAGCAGCGCCGGCGGCACAGATACGCAGTATTTT. It translates to CASSAGGTDTQYF.

The CDR3 DNA reads as TGTGCCAGCAGCGTGATGACAGGGCACTCTGGGGCCAACGTCCTGACTTTC. It codes for CASSVMTGHSGANVLTF. This sequence joins TRBV9 and TRBJ2-6; 7 positions match TRBD1. The length of the CDR3 is 17 residues. The germline V gene encodes CDR1 SGDLS and CDR2 YYNGEE. J gave up 0 bases and V 2 bases, and 5 bases lay outside the gene matches. Supplemented by reference TRBV9 and TRBJ2-6, the full variable domain reads DSGVTQTPKHLITATGQRVTLRCSPRSGDLSVYWYQQSLDQGLQFLIQYYNGEERAKGNILERFSAQQFPDLHSELNLSSLELGDSALYFCASSVMTGHSGANVLTFGAGSRLTVL.

The chain has TRBV4-3 and TRBJ1-1; 9 bases line up with TRBD1. This CDR3 has 15 residues. Germline CDR1 is LGHNA and CDR2 is YSLEER. V shed 4 bases and J 5 bases; nucleotides not matched to a gene: 8. CDR3 protein: CASSRGTGSRTEAFF. The CDR3, as DNA: TGCGCCAGCAGCCGAGGGACAGGGTCGAGGACTGAAGCTTTCTTT.

The table lists this clone with a few counts. J is TRBJ2-3 and V is TRBV9; D uncertain. This CDR3 is 14 amino acids long. Per the germline V gene, CDR1 is SGDLS and CDR2 is YYNGEE. V was clipped by 2 bases and J by 4 bases, with 11 bases between them. The DNA of the CDR3 is TGTGCCAGCAGCGTTAATGGGATCCCAGATACGCAGTATTTT. As protein: CASSVNGIPDTQYF.

This clone was observed a few times. V usage is TRBV15 and J usage is TRBJ2-1; 11 bases agree with TRBD2. The CDR3 covers 15 residues. J was trimmed by 5 bases and V by 1 base; bases with no gene match: 1. CDR1 and CDR2 (germline): LNHNV, YYDKDF (reference sequence). CDR3: CATSRGLAGNNEQFF. The CDR3 nucleotides are TGTGCCACCAGCAGAGGACTAGCGGGGAACAATGAGCAGTTCTTC.

In its sample, this clone was seen a few times. CDR3 amino acids: CASSLGPSSHEQYV. The CDR3 DNA sequence: TGCGCCAGCAGCTTGGGACCCAGCTCCCACGAGCAGTACGTC. The V and J genes are TRBV5-1 and TRBJ2-7; no clear D. The CDR3 sequence is 14 residues long. Germline assignment: CDR1 SGHRS and CDR2 YFSETQ.

This chain joins TRBV30 and TRBJ1-4; D perhaps matches TRBD1 (5 bases). The V gene's germline CDR1 is GTSNPN and CDR2 SVGIG (reference sequence). The CDR3 spans 13 residues. Between the trimmed V and J ends, which lost 4 bases and 7 bases, there was a span of 13 bases. The DNA of the CDR3 is TGTGCCTGGACCCTGGGGCCAGGTGAAAAACTGTTTTTT. As protein: CAWTLGPGEKLFF.

This clone has more than one count but fewer than ten. The chain combines TRBV9 with TRBJ2-1; a possible D gene is TRBD2 (5 bases). Germline V gene data show CDR1 as SGDLS and CDR2 as YYNGEE. The CDR3 runs 16 residues. Trimming stripped 3 bases from V and 4 bases from J, with 17 bases between. CDR3 coding DNA: TGTGCCAGCAGCGCCGGAGGTTTCCCCACTTACAATGAGCAGTTCTTC. Amino acid sequence: CASSAGGFPTYNEQFF.

This clone appeared a few times. J is TRBJ1-6 and V is TRBV5-1; 7 bases match TRBD1. CDR1 is SGHRS, CDR2 YFSETQ, per germline. The V gene end was trimmed by 4 bases and the J gene end by 7 bases; junction bases not matched to a gene: 8. CDR3 length: 15 residues. CDR3 sequence: CASSRPGQQNSPLHF. CDR3 DNA: TGCGCCAGCAGCAGACCGGGACAGCAAAATTCACCCCTCCACTTT.

This clone was counted only a few times. This chain connects TRBV7-2 to TRBJ2-5; D gene ambiguous. Trimming cost V 2 bases and J 5 bases, with 6 bases left between them. CDR3 length: 12 residues. The germline V gene encodes CDR1 SGHTA and CDR2 FQGNSA. Here the CDR3 DNA reads TGTGCCAGCAGCTTATTTATGGAGACCCAGTACTTC. Translated: CASSLFMETQYF.